The rows below give T cell receptor beta chains drawn from one sample of a study of blood T cell repertoires in COVID-19. TCRdb's copy holds only in-frame clones and misses some; the assay was immunoSEQ multiplex PCR. The sample contains roughly 150,000 clones, 60% to 80% of which appear only once. Source material: peripheral blood. Receptors originate from a man in his 70s with acute or convalescent COVID-19. The CDR3 runs from the conserved cysteine through the conserved F or W. The D gene is left open where the match is weak.

TRBV4-3	TRBJ2-6	.	TGCGCCAGCAGCCAAGTAGTCTCTGGGGCCAACGTCCTGACTTTC	CASSQVVSGANVLTF
TRBV5-1	TRBJ1-1	.	TGCGCCAGCAGCTTGACAGGGTACACTGAAGCTTTCTTT	CASSLTGYTEAFF
TRBV30	TRBJ2-1	.	TGTGCCTGGAGTGTCGGTTACAATGAGCAGTTCTTC	CAWSVGYNEQFF
TRBV6-6	TRBJ2-3	TRBD2	TGTGCCAGCAGGGCTAGCGGGAGCGGGGATACGCAGTATTTT	CASRASGSGDTQYF
TRBV15	TRBJ2-1	.	TGTGCCACCAGCAGGGAACTAGTCAATGAGCAGTTCTTC	CATSRELVNEQFF
TRBV27	TRBJ2-2	TRBD1	TGTGCCAGCAGTTTATCCAGTGACAGGGGGGCCCCCGGGGAGCTGTTTTTT	CASSLSSDRGAPGELFF
TRBV7-9	TRBJ2-7	TRBD1	TGTGCCAGCAGCGAACCGGGACAGGGTCCTTACGAGCAGTACTTC	CASSEPGQGPYEQYF
TRBV7-2	TRBJ2-5	.	TGTGCCAGCAGCTCCAGGGAGACCCAGTACTTC	CASSSRETQYF
TRBV21-1	TRBJ1-1	.	TGTGCCAGCAGCAAAGGGACAGGGAAGAACACTGAAGCTTTCTTT	CASSKGTGKNTEAFF
TRBV3-1/TRBV3-2	TRBJ2-1	TRBD2	TGTGCCAGCAGCGGAGCGGGACCCTACAATGAGCAGTTCTTC	CASSGAGPYNEQFF
TRBV6-5	TRBJ2-7	TRBD2	TGTGCCAGCAGACTAGCGCCCTACGAGCAGTACTTC	CASRLAPYEQYF
TRBV5-1	TRBJ1-5	.	TGCGCCAGCAGTCAGAATAGCAATCAGCCCCAGCATTTT	CASSQNSNQPQHF
TRBV29-1	TRBJ1-1	.	TGCAGCGTTGAAGTTCAGGGGTACACTGAAGCTTTCTTT	CSVEVQGYTEAFF